Below are 25 T cell receptor beta chains sequenced from a single sample in a study of CD8+CD57+ T cells in acquired aplastic anemia. Genomic DNA acted as the template from which TCR beta VDJ combination and CDR3 sequence profiling were carried out. TCRdb re-called the reads with MiXCR, one entry per CDR3 protein. The repertoire holds hundreds of thousands of distinct CDR3 sequences, with roughly 59% as singletons. Patients chosen for sequencing had shown CD8+CD57+ cell expansion by flow cytometry. The sample comprised sorted CD4+, CD8+, or CD8+CD57+ T cells (not recorded which) from PBMCs. The receptors here all came from a human donor with aplastic anemia.

This clonotype was detected ten times or more. The V gene is TRBV7-3, the J gene TRBJ2-3, with D uncertain. There are 13 residues in the CDR3. V lost 2 bases to trimming and J lost 2 bases, with 5 bases between them. Per germline, CDR1 SGHTA and CDR2 FQGTGA. The CDR3, as DNA: TGTGCCAGCAGCTTAGGTTACACAGATACGCAGTATTTT. It encodes CASSLGYTDTQYF.

This clonotype was recorded at least ten times. The V and J genes are TRBV12-3 or TRBV12-4 and TRBJ1-1; D gene ambiguous. This CDR3 has 14 amino acids. Deletions cut 6 bases from V and 2 bases from J, with 13 bases between. As DNA, the CDR3 is TGTGCCAGCAGAGAGACCGGGCCCAACACTGAAGCTTTCTTT. It translates to CASRETGPNTEAFF.

This clonotype appeared a single time. V usage is TRBV25-1 and J usage is TRBJ2-3; TRBD1 is a possible D gene (5 bases). CDR1 is MGHDK, CDR2 SYGVNS, per germline. CDR3 length equals 14 residues. V lost 3 bases to trimming and J lost 4 bases, with 11 bases between them. The CDR3 loop is CASSDRAGSDTQYF. The CDR3 bases are TGTGCCAGCAGTGATCGGGCAGGGTCAGATACGCAGTATTTT.

In this sample, this clonotype turned up once. CDR3 coding DNA: TGTGCCAGTAGTATTGAGAATTCACCCCTCCACTTT. Translating gives CASSIENSPLHF. The chain recombines TRBV19 with TRBJ1-6; D is ambiguous. CDR3 length: 12 residues. Germline V gene sequence: CDR1 LNHDA, CDR2 SQIVND (reference sequence). Trimming removed 3 bases from V and 7 bases from J, with 4 bases in between.

Ten or more counts support this clonotype. V usage is TRBV2 and J usage is TRBJ2-5, with 8 nucleotides matching TRBD1. CDR3 length equals 14 residues. Germline values: CDR1 SNHLY, CDR2 FYNNEI. With 3 bases clipped from V and 14 bases from J, the junction kept 14 bases outside the gene matches. The CDR3 sequence: CASSEDRAPLLAYF. The CDR3 nucleotides are TGTGCCAGCAGTGAGGACAGGGCTCCTTTATTGGCATACTTC.

Only a few counts were recorded for this clonotype. The chain has TRBV10-3 and TRBJ1-6; no clear D gene. The CDR3 runs 16 residues. The V and J ends lost 2 bases and 8 bases respectively, with 16 bases between them. Germline V CDR1 and CDR2: ENHRY, SYGVKD. DNA of the CDR3: TGTGCCATCAGTGAGGTAGCGGGATACACGCATTCACCCCTCCACTTT. Its translation: CAISEVAGYTHSPLHF.

In this sample, this clonotype turned up many times. This sequence joins TRBV20-1 and TRBJ1-5; TRBD1 aligns across 11 bases. This CDR3 has 13 residues. Trimming took 5 bases from V and 7 from J; bases not matched to a gene: 4. From germline, CDR1 is DFQATT and CDR2 SNEGSKA (reference sequence). In nucleotides, the CDR3 is TGCAGTGCTCTTGGACAGGGGGCCCAGCCCCAGCATTTT. Protein sequence: CSALGQGAQPQHF.

The chain links TRBV19 to TRBJ2-3, with 10 bases identical to TRBD2. The junction had 7 bases not matched to a gene; V was cut back by 1 base and J by 0 bases. The CDR3 has 18 amino acids. Germline values: CDR1 LNHDA, CDR2 SQIVND (reference sequence). CDR3 sequence: CASSIVLAGVGSTDTQYF. The CDR3 bases are TGTGCCAGTAGTATAGTCCTAGCGGGAGTAGGGAGCACAGATACGCAGTATTTT.

This clonotype was seen only once. The CDR3 DNA is TGTGCCATCAAGAGGGGGCGAGACACAGATACGCAGTATTTT. This encodes CAIKRGRDTDTQYF. V and J are TRBV10-3 and TRBJ2-3; 7 bases map to TRBD1. Trimming at V came to 7 bases and at J to 2 bases, leaving 6 bases not matched to a gene. Germline CDR1 is ENHRY and CDR2 is SYGVKD. CDR3 length equals 14 residues.

Concerning this clonotype itself: A read error may account for a junction end that differs from germline. The rearrangement uses TRBV7-6 and TRBJ1-3; weak D call: TRBD1 (5 bases). The germline V gene encodes CDR1 SGHVS and CDR2 FNYEAQ. The CDR3 extends over 14 amino acids. CDR3 bases: TGTGCCAGCAGCCCCCAGGGACTAGGAAACACCATATACTTT. This sequence encodes CASSPQGLGNTIYF. The whole variable domain, filled in from reference TRBV7-6 and TRBJ1-3, reads GAGVSQSPRYKVTKRGQDVALRCDPISGHVSLYWYRQALGQGPEFLTYFNYEAQQDKSGLPNDRFSAERPEGSISTLTIQRTEQRDSAMYRCASSPQGLGNTIYFGEGSWLTVV.

For this clonotype: The junction does not match germline at one end; this may be a read error. This sequence joins TRBV2 and TRBJ1-6, with D perhaps TRBD1 (5 bases). CDR3 length: 14 amino acids. Per the germline V gene, CDR1 is SNHLY and CDR2 is FYNNEI. This CDR3 reads CASIPAGVRSPFHF. The CDR3 region has the DNA TGTGCCAGCATTCCGGCGGGGGTGAGATCACCCTTCCACTTT.

The chain has TRBV29-1 and TRBJ1-1; D is unresolved. In germline, CDR1 is SQVTM, CDR2 ANQGSEA. V lost 6 bases to trimming and J lost 5 bases, with 10 bases between them. The CDR3 loop spans 11 amino acids. The CDR3 protein is CSVARGTEAFF. CDR3 nucleotides: TGCAGCGTGGCACGAGGAACTGAAGCTTTCTTT.

V is TRBV29-1 and J is TRBJ2-1; the match to TRBD2 covers 11 bases. The CDR3 consists of 15 residues. The ends lost 3 bases at V and 3 bases at J; junction bases unmatched: 4. CDR1 is SQVTM and CDR2 is ANQGSEA in the germline V gene. The CDR3, as DNA: TGCAGCGTTGAGGCTAGCGGGGGGTACTACAATGAGCAGTTCTTC. This translates into CSVEASGGYYNEQFF.

The chain carries TRBV14 and TRBJ2-2; possible D gene TRBD1, 5 bases. The CDR3 has 14 amino acids. Germline assignment: CDR1 SGHDN and CDR2 FVKESK. V shed 4 bases and J shed 6 bases, with 12 bases lying between them. The CDR3 is CASSPIRGPGELFF. Written as DNA, the CDR3 is TGTGCCAGCAGCCCTATAAGGGGCCCCGGGGAGCTGTTTTTT.

The V call is TRBV24-1, the J call TRBJ1-4; TRBD1 agrees at 7 bases. Trimming took 2 bases from V and 5 from J; bases not matched to a gene: 1. The CDR3 covers 14 residues. CDR1 and CDR2 (germline): KGHDR, SFDVKD. The CDR3 sequence: CATSDSTGNEKLFF. The CDR3 DNA sequence: TGTGCCACCAGTGATTCGACAGGGAATGAAAAACTGTTTTTT.

This clonotype was counted at least ten times. J is TRBJ2-5 and V is TRBV5-5; a possible D gene is TRBD1 (5 bases). The CDR3 has 15 residues. Per the germline V gene, CDR1 is SGHKS and CDR2 is YYEKEE (reference sequence). Trimming removed 1 base from V and 9 bases from J, with 19 bases in between. This CDR3 reads CASSLQYILTGAQYF. The CDR3 DNA follows: TGTGCCAGCAGCTTGCAATATATCCTAACAGGCGCCCAGTACTTC.

This clonotype was seen repeatedly, ten times or more. The chain joins TRBV19 to TRBJ1-1; D is uncertain. Germline-derived CDR1 and CDR2 are LNHDA and SQIVND (reference sequence). The CDR3 length is 17 residues. V lost 1 base and J 1 base, leaving 16 bases between the germline ends. The CDR3 DNA follows: TGTGCCAGTAGTATAGGAATTCTGAGGCAGAAGAACACTGAAGCTTTCTTT. Translated, it gives CASSIGILRQKNTEAFF. Using reference TRBV19 and TRBJ1-1 for the parts outside the CDR3, the full variable domain is DGGITQSPKYLFRKEGQNVTLSCEQNLNHDAMYWYRQDPGQGLRLIYYSQIVNDFQKGDIAEGYSVSREKKESFPLTVTSAQKNPTAFYLCASSIGILRQKNTEAFFGQGTRLTVV.

The V call is TRBV25-1, the J call TRBJ2-7; no reliable D call. The CDR3 sequence is 13 residues long. Germline-derived CDR1 and CDR2 are MGHDK and SYGVNS. V was trimmed by 4 bases and J by 2 bases, leaving 9 bases between them. CDR3: CASSASGTYEQYF. CDR3 coding DNA: TGTGCCAGCAGTGCTTCAGGAACCTACGAGCAGTACTTC.

Many counts were recorded for this clonotype. The CDR3 loop is CASSPSGSGYNEQFF. The CDR3 DNA follows: TGTGCCAGCAGTCCTAGCGGGAGTGGGTACAATGAGCAGTTCTTC. The chain couples TRBV12-3 or TRBV12-4 to TRBJ2-1; 10 bases are a match to TRBD2. Trimming cost V 5 bases and J 4 bases; bases outside gene matches: 5. The CDR3 totals 15 residues.

The V call is TRBV6-2 or TRBV6-3, the J call TRBJ2-7, with 7 bases aligning to TRBD2. The germline gives CDR1 MNHEY, CDR2 SVGEGT. Losses at the gene ends were 2 bases for V and 1 base for J; bases not matched to a gene: 8. The CDR3 runs 16 residues. The DNA for the CDR3 is TGTGCCAGCAGTTACGCGTGGTCTAGCGGTTCCTACGAGCAGTACTTC. Its protein product is CASSYAWSSGSYEQYF.

The rearrangement uses TRBV24-1 and TRBJ2-5, with D possibly being TRBD2 (7 bases). The CDR3 sequence is 14 residues long. Germline V gives CDR1 KGHDR, CDR2 SFDVKD. V was shortened by 4 bases and J by 5 bases, with 13 bases between the two germline ends. The CDR3 sequence: CATSEGGAPETQYF. CDR3 nucleotide sequence: TGTGCCACCAGTGAGGGGGGGGCCCCCGAGACCCAGTACTTC.

The CDR3 loop reads CSARVPEGTDTQYF. The CDR3 DNA reads as TGCAGTGCTAGAGTGCCGGAGGGCACAGATACGCAGTATTTT. The chain combines TRBV20-1 with TRBJ2-3, with D possibly matching TRBD2 (5 bases). Germline lookup yields CDR1 DFQATT and CDR2 SNEGSKA (reference sequence). This CDR3 has 14 residues. V was clipped by 1 base and J by 1 base, with 9 bases between them.

The chain combines TRBV10-2 with TRBJ2-2; 8 nucleotides align to TRBD2. The germline gives CDR1 WSHSY, CDR2 SAAADI. V dropped 2 bases and J dropped 6; count of bases not matched to a gene: 14. This CDR3 is 18 amino acids long. The CDR3 sequence is CASSEHTPGLVRSGELFF. Written as DNA, the CDR3 is TGCGCCAGCAGTGAGCACACCCCGGGACTAGTGCGGTCCGGGGAGCTGTTTTTT.

The rearrangement joins TRBV7-2 to TRBJ2-1; TRBD1 agrees at 8 bases. Trimming at V came to 3 bases and at J to 9 bases, leaving 7 bases not matched to a gene. There are 14 residues in the CDR3. The germline gives CDR1 SGHTA, CDR2 FQGNSA. CDR3 in amino acids: CASSFGQGDTEQFF. DNA for the CDR3: TGTGCCAGCAGCTTTGGACAGGGTGACACTGAGCAGTTCTTC. The variable domain in full, completed from reference TRBV7-2 and TRBJ2-1, reads GAGVSQSPSNKVTEKGKDVELRCDPISGHTALYWYRQSLGQGLEFLIYFQGNSAPDKSGLPSDRFSAERTGGSVSTLTIQRTQQEDSAVYLCASSFGQGDTEQFFGPGTRLTVL.

J is TRBJ1-2 and V is TRBV12-3 or TRBV12-4; D gene unclear. V was shortened by 1 base and J by 8 bases, with 11 bases between the two germline ends. The CDR3 runs 13 residues. As DNA, the CDR3 is TGTGCCAGCAGTTTAGTCACAAGGGAGGGCTACACCTTC. Translated, it gives CASSLVTREGYTF.